Below, one T cell receptor (beta chain) is given with its context. Its antigen is currently unknown. The sample belongs to a study of cytomegalovirus exposure and HLA in healthy donors. Findings and limits, study-wide: Many donors carried some public TCRs, although rarity characterized most TCR sequences.

Those who donated were healthy bone marrow donors. PCR used 60 Vbeta primers and 13 Jbeta primers. TCRdb's table, derived via immunoSEQ multiplex PCR, lists solely in-frame clones and lacks some. The sample contains 75,000 to 95,000 clones, over 80% of which appear only once. CDR1 SEHNR and CDR2 FQNEAQ come from the germline V gene (reference sequence). This CDR3 spans 14 amino acids. V was pared by 4 bases and J by 5 bases, with 1 base of the junction left unmatched. Sequenced: PBMCs. This TCR came from a man between 18 and 35 years old in good health and CMV-seronegative. J is TRBJ1-4 and V is TRBV7-9; 10 nucleotides agree with TRBD1. CDR3 bases: TGTGCCAGCAGCTCGGGACAGGGGAATGAAAAACTGTTTTTT. Translating gives CASSSGQGNEKLFF.